This passage covers 15 T cell receptor beta chains from one sample sequenced in a study of blood T cell repertoires in COVID-19. Sequencing was performed with immunoSEQ multiplex PCR; in TCRdb, only in-frame clones are kept and a portion is missing. Counted here are 350,000 to 550,000 clones, 80% to 90% occurring once; the ten biggest clones make up 4.3%. The sequenced material came from peripheral blood. All receptors derive from a woman aged 25 to 39 with acute or convalescent COVID-19.

V is TRBV9 and J is TRBJ2-1; D might be TRBD1 (5 bases). Germline loops: CDR1 SGDLS, CDR2 YYNGEE. V dropped 2 bases and J dropped 1 base, with 7 bases sitting between them. CDR3 length: 14 residues. CDR3 region: CASSVDTSYNEQFF. The CDR3 nucleotides are TGTGCCAGCAGCGTGGACACGTCCTACAATGAGCAGTTCTTC.

The chain uses TRBV5-1 and TRBJ2-2; D possibly corresponds to TRBD1 (6 bases). Germline lookup yields CDR1 SGHRS and CDR2 YFSETQ. This CDR3 comprises 15 residues. With 2 bases removed from V and 1 base from J, the gap between germline ends came to 9 bases. The CDR3 spells CASSFTGMNTGELFF. The CDR3 coding sequence is TGCGCCAGCAGCTTTACAGGGATGAACACCGGGGAGCTGTTTTTT.

V is TRBV18 and J is TRBJ1-6; no firm D call. This CDR3 contains 15 residues. Germline V gives CDR1 KGHSH, CDR2 LQKENI. The germline V and J ends were trimmed by 3 bases and 1 base, with 7 bases remaining between them. CDR3 sequence (DNA): TGTGCCAGCTCACCCCAGGAATCCTATAATTCACCCCTCCACTTT. Translated: CASSPQESYNSPLHF.

The CDR3 spells CATSRDRQGWNQPQHF. The CDR3 nucleotides read TGTGCCACCAGCAGAGATAGGCAGGGTTGGAATCAGCCCCAGCATTTT. The chain employs TRBV15 and TRBJ1-5; D is perhaps TRBD1 (5 bases). This CDR3 comprises 16 residues. Trimming pared 0 bases from V and 4 bases from J, leaving 13 bases between. Germline lookup yields CDR1 LNHNV and CDR2 YYDKDF (reference sequence). Complete variable domain (other parts from reference TRBV15 and TRBJ1-5): DAMVIQNPRYQVTQFGKPVTLSCSQTLNHNVMYWYQQKSSQAPKLLFHYYDKDFNNEADTPDNFQSRRPNTSFCFLDIRSPGLGDTAMYLCATSRDRQGWNQPQHFGDGTRLSIL.

V and J are TRBV30 and TRBJ1-3; TRBD1 aligns across 8 bases. The CDR3 loop spans 14 amino acids. Looked up from germline, CDR1 is GTSNPN and CDR2 is SVGIG (reference sequence). V shed 1 base, J shed 4 bases, and the junction held 3 bases outside the gene matches. This CDR3 is CAWSGGQVGNTIYF. In nucleotides, the CDR3 is TGTGCCTGGAGTGGGGGACAGGTCGGAAACACCATATATTTT.

The chain employs TRBV3-1 (or the pseudogene TRBV3-2) and TRBJ2-1; TRBD2 agrees at 8 bases. Looked up from germline, CDR1 is LGHDT and CDR2 is YNNKEL (reference sequence). The ends lost 3 bases at V and 8 bases at J; junction bases unmatched: 9. The CDR3 contains 15 residues. CDR3 amino acids: CASSQVSSGLDEQFF. DNA for the CDR3: TGTGCCAGCAGCCAGGTCTCTAGCGGGTTGGATGAGCAGTTCTTC.

V usage is TRBV10-1 and J usage is TRBJ2-4; D may be TRBD2 (7 bases). Germline V gene data show CDR1 as WNHNN and CDR2 as SYGVQD (reference sequence). Trimming shortened V by 0 bases and J by 4 bases, and 19 bases separated the two germline ends. The CDR3 is 18 amino acids. The CDR3 nucleotides are TGCGCCAGCAGTGAGTCTAGGGGGACTAAAGGGGGAAAAAACATTCAGTACTTC. Translated, it gives CASSESRGTKGGKNIQYF.

The gene calls are TRBV7-2 and TRBJ2-7; 8 bases line up with TRBD2. Trimming took 5 bases from V and 4 from J; bases not matched to a gene: 4. The CDR3 runs 13 residues. Germline lookup yields CDR1 SGHTA and CDR2 FQGNSA. This CDR3 reads CASSRGGRYEQYF. DNA for the CDR3: TGTGCCAGCAGCCGGGGGGGAAGATACGAGCAGTACTTC.

V usage is TRBV7-3 and J usage is TRBJ1-5; D not resolved. This CDR3 region has 14 residues. The V end lost 5 bases, the J end lost 8 bases, and 16 bases lay between the germline ends. Germline-derived CDR1 and CDR2 are SGHTA and FQGTGA. The CDR3 DNA is TGTGCCAGCAGCCTCGGGCGGGATAGGGAGCCCCAGCATTTT. It translates to CASSLGRDREPQHF.

V and J are TRBV11-3 and TRBJ2-1, with TRBD1 identical over 9 bases. The CDR3 totals 13 residues. The V segment lost 3 bases and the J segment 7 bases; nucleotides outside the gene matches: 1. CDR1 and CDR2 (germline): SGHNT, YENEEA. The CDR3 nucleotides read TGTGCCAGCAGCTTGACAGGGGGGAATGAGCAGTTCTTC. Translated: CASSLTGGNEQFF.

The rearrangement links TRBV6-5 to TRBJ2-7, with TRBD1 matching 8 bases. In germline, CDR1 is MNHEY, CDR2 SVGAGI. V shed 1 base and J 5 bases; nucleotides not matched to a gene: 4. The CDR3 has 14 amino acids. The CDR3 nucleotides read TGTGCCAGCAGTTACTTGGACAGGGTCCACGAGCAGTACTTC. Translated: CASSYLDRVHEQYF.

The genes are TRBV5-6 and TRBJ1-2; TRBD1 matches at 9 bases. Per germline, CDR1 SGHDT and CDR2 YYEEEE. There are 13 residues in the CDR3. Trimming removed 3 bases from V and 8 bases from J; junction bases left unmatched: 5. In nucleotides, the CDR3 is TGTGCCAGCAGCTGGGACAGGGCGCGGGGCTACACCTTC. Its translation is CASSWDRARGYTF.

V is TRBV5-6 and J is TRBJ1-2, with D maybe TRBD1 (5 bases). The CDR3 has 13 residues. V was clipped by 0 bases and J by 6 bases, with 9 bases between them. The germline V gene encodes CDR1 SGHDT and CDR2 YYEEEE. In DNA form, the CDR3 reads TGTGCCAGCAGCTTGGCAGGGCGCGATGGCTACACCTTC. Amino acids: CASSLAGRDGYTF.

The chain links TRBV2 to TRBJ2-1, with 7 bases matching TRBD1. The germline V gene encodes CDR1 SNHLY and CDR2 FYNNEI. CDR3 length: 15 amino acids. The junction had 9 bases not matched to a gene; V was cut back by 6 bases and J by 4 bases. CDR3 bases: TGTGCCAGCAGCGTACGACAGGGTGGGTACAATGAGCAGTTCTTC. Protein sequence: CASSVRQGGYNEQFF.

The rearrangement joins TRBV30 to TRBJ2-1, with TRBD2 as a possible D gene (5 bases). The germline V gene has CDR1 GTSNPN and CDR2 SVGIG (reference sequence). Trimming shortened V by 0 bases and J by 10 bases, and 7 bases separated the two germline ends. The CDR3 contains 11 residues. The CDR3 DNA is TGTGCCTGGAGTGTACGGGAAGAGCAGTTCTTC. It encodes CAWSVREEQFF.